This paragraph covers one T cell receptor (beta chain) sequence. V lost 3 bases and J 4 bases, leaving 10 bases between the germline ends. The CDR3 is made up of 13 amino acids. This record comes from a study of blood T cell repertoires in COVID-19. As for the study in general: Samples representing acute and convalescent COVID-19 were sourced from the United States, Italy and Spain. Sample material is recorded as cDNA or gDNA derived from T cells, B-cell-depleted T cells, or PBMCs.

The authors' processing: Reference gene primer amplification gave estimated nucleated cell counts. TCRdb's copy holds only in-frame clones and misses some; the assay was immunoSEQ multiplex PCR. V, J and clone size are those of that table, while D and trimming were read from the DNA. This table has under 300,000 clones, roughly 89% appearing once. The sequencing sample was made of peripheral blood. The source of this sequence is a man aged 50 to 60 with acute or convalescent COVID-19. The rearrangement uses TRBV12-3 or TRBV12-4 and TRBJ2-7; D is perhaps TRBD2 (6 bases). The CDR3 region is CASSFGLMYEQYF. CDR3 coding DNA: TGTGCCAGCAGTTTCGGACTAATGTACGAGCAGTACTTC.